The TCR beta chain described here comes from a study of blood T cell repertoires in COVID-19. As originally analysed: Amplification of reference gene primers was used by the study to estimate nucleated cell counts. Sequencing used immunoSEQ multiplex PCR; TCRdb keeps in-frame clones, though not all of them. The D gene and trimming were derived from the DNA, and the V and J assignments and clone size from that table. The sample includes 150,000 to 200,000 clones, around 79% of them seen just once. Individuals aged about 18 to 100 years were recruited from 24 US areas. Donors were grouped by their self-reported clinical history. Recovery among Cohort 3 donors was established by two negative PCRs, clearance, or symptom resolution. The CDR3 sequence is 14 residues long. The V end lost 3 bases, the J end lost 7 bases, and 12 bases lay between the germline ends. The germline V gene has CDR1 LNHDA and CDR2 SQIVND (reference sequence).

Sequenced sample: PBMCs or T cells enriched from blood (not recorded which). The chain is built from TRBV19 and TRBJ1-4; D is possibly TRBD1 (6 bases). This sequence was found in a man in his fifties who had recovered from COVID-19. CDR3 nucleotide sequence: TGTGCCAGTAGTATCGAACAGGGCAGTGAAAAACTGTTTTTT. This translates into CASSIEQGSEKLFF.